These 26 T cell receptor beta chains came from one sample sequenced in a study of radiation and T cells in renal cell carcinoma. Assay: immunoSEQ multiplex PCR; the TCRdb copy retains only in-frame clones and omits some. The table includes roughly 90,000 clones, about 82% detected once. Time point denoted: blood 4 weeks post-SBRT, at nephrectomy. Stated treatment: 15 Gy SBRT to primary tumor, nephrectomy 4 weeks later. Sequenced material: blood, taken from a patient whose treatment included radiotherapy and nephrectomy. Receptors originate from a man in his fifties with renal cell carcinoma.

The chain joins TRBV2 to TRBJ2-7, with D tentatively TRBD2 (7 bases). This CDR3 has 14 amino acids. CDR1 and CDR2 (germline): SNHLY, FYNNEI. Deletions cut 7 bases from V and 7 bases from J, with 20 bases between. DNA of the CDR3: TGTGCCAGCACTGGGCAGGGGACTATACGAGAGCAGTACTTC. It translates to CASTGQGTIREQYF. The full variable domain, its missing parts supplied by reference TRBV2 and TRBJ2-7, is EPEVTQTPSHQVTQMGQEVILRCVPISNHLYFYWYRQILGQKVEFLVSFYNNEISEKSEIFDDQFSVERPDGSNFTLKIRSTKLEDSAMYFCASTGQGTIREQYFGPGTRLTVT.

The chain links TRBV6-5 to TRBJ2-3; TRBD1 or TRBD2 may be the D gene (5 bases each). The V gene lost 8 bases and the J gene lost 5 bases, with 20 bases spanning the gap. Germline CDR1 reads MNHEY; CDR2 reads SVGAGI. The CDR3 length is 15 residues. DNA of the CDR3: TGTGCCAGCGGCCCGCCGGGGCTAGCAAAAGATACGCAGTATTTT. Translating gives CASGPPGLAKDTQYF.

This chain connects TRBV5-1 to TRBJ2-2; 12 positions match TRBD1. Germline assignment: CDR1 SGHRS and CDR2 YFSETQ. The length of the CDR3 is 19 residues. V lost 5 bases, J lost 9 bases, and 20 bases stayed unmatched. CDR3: CASRITPLIRDRGRRELFF. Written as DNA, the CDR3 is TGCGCCAGCAGAATAACTCCGTTAATCCGGGACAGGGGGCGCCGGGAGCTGTTTTTT.

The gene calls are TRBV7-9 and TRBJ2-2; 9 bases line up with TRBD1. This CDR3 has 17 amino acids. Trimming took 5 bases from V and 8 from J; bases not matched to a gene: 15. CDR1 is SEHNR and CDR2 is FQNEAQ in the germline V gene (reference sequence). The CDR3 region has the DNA TGTGCCAGCAGCCCCGGCAGGACAGGGGCGCCGGAAGGGGAGCTGTTTTTT. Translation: CASSPGRTGAPEGELFF.

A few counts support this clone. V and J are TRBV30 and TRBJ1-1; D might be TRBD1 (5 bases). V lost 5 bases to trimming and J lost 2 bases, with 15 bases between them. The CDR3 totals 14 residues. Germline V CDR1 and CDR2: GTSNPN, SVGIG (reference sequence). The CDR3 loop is CAWGALDLNTEAFF. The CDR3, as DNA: TGTGCCTGGGGGGCCCTGGACCTCAACACTGAAGCTTTCTTT.

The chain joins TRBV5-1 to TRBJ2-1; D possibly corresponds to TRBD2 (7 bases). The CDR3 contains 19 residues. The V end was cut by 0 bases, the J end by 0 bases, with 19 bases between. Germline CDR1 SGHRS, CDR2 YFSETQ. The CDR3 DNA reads TGCGCCAGCAGCTTGGCAGGGGCTAGCGGACTGAGCTCCTACAATGAGCAGTTCTTC. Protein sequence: CASSLAGASGLSSYNEQFF.

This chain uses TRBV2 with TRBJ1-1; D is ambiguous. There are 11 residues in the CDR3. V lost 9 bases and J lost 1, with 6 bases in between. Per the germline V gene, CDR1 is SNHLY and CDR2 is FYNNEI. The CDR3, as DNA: TGTGCCAGACAAGGGAACACTGAAGCTTTCTTT. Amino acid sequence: CARQGNTEAFF.

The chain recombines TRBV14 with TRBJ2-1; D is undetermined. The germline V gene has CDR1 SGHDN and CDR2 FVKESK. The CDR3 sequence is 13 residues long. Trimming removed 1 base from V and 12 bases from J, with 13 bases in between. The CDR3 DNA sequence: TGTGCCAGCAGCCAAGTTCTAGATTTAGCGCAGTTCTTC. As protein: CASSQVLDLAQFF.

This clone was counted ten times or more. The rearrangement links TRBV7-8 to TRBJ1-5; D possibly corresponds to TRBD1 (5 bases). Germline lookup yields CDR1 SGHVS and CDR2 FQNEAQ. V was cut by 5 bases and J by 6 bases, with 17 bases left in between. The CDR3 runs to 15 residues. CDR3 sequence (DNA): TGTGCCAGCAGCCTCCACCAGGGACCCAGTCAGCCCCAGCATTTT. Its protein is CASSLHQGPSQPQHF.

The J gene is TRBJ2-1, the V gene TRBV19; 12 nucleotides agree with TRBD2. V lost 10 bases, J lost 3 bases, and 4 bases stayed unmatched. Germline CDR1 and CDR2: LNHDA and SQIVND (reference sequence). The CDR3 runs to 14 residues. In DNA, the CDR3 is TGTGCCACCCAGACTAGCGGGAGCTACAATGAGCAGTTCTTC. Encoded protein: CATQTSGSYNEQFF.

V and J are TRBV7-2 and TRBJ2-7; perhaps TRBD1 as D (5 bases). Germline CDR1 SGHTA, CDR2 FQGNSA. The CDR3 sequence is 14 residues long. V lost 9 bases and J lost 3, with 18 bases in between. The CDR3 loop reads CASGHLTERYEQYF. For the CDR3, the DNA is TGTGCCAGTGGACATTTAACTGAACGCTACGAGCAGTACTTC.

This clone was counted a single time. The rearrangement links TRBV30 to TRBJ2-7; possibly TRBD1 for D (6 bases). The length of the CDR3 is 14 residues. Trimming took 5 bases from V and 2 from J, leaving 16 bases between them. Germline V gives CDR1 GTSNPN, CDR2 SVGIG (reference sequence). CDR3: CAWGHRAYPYEQYF. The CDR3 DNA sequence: TGTGCCTGGGGGCACAGGGCATACCCCTACGAGCAGTACTTC.

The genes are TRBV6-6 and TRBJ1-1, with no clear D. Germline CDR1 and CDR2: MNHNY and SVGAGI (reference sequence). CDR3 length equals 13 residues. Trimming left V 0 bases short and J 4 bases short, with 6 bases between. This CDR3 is CASSYSTSTEAFF. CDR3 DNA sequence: TGTGCCAGCAGTTACTCGACAAGCACTGAAGCTTTCTTT.

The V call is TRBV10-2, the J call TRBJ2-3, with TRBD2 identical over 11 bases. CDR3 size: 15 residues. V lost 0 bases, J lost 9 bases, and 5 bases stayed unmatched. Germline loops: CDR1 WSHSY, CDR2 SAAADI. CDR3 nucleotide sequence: TGCGCCAGCAGTGAGTCCGGGGCTAGCGGGGGGACGCAGTATTTT. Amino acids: CASSESGASGGTQYF.

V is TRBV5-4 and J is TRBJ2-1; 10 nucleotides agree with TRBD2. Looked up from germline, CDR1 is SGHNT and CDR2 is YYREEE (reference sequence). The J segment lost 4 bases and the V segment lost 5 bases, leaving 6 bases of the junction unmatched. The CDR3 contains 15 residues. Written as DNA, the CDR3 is TGTGCCAGCAGTACACTAGCGGGGAAATACAATGAGCAGTTCTTC. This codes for CASSTLAGKYNEQFF.

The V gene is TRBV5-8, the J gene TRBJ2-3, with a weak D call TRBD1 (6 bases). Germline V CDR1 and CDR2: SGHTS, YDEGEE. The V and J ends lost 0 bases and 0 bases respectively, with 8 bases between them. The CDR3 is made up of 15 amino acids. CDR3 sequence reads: CASSLGGQSTDTQYF. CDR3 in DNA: TGTGCCAGCAGCTTGGGTGGACAGAGCACAGATACGCAGTATTTT.

DNA for the CDR3: TGCGCCAGCAGCACCGGACAAGGTTCTGGAAACACCATATATTTT. As protein: CASSTGQGSGNTIYF. V gene TRBV5-1 combines with J gene TRBJ1-3; TRBD1 might be the D (5 bases). The ends were cut back, 4 bases at V and 1 base at J, with 12 bases in the middle. Germline-derived CDR1 and CDR2 are SGHRS and YFSETQ. The length of the CDR3 is 15 residues.

The CDR3 protein is CASSSLEGGELFF. The CDR3 DNA reads as TGCGCCAGCAGCTCCCTTGAGGGCGGGGAGCTGTTTTTT. The gene calls are TRBV5-1 and TRBJ2-2; a weak D match, TRBD2 (5 bases). V lost 3 bases, J lost 7 bases, and 10 bases lay in between. Looked up from germline, CDR1 is SGHRS and CDR2 is YFSETQ. This CDR3 has 13 amino acids.

The CDR3 region is CASRTSGVRETQYF. The CDR3 nucleotides read TGTGCCAGTCGGACTAGCGGGGTTCGGGAGACCCAGTACTTC. The chain employs TRBV6-1 and TRBJ2-5; 12 bases align to TRBD2. J gave up 5 bases and V 9 bases, and 7 bases lay outside the gene matches. The V gene's germline CDR1 is MNHNS and CDR2 SASEGT. The length of the CDR3 is 14 residues.

In DNA, the CDR3 is TGCGCCAGCAGAACAGGGGAGGGCCCCTACGAGCAGTACTTC. Protein product: CASRTGEGPYEQYF. J is TRBJ2-7 and V is TRBV23-1, with D perhaps being TRBD1 or TRBD2 (7 bases each). TRBV23-1 is designated an ORF whose function remains uncertain. The V and J ends lost 6 bases and 2 bases respectively, with 14 bases between them. The CDR3 has 14 residues.

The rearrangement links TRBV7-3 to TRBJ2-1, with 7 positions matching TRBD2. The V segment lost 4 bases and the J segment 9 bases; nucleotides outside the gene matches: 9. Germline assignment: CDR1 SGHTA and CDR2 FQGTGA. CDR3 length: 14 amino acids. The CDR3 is CASSSLGEGGEQFF. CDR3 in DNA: TGTGCCAGCAGCTCGCTAGGGGAGGGAGGTGAGCAGTTCTTC.

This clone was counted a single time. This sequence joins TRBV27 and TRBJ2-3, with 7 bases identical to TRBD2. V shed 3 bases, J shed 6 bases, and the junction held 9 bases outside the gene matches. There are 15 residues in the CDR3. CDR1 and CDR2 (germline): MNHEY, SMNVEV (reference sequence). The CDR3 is CASSLIGAGEDTQYF. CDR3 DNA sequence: TGTGCCAGCAGTTTGATTGGGGCGGGAGAGGATACGCAGTATTTT.

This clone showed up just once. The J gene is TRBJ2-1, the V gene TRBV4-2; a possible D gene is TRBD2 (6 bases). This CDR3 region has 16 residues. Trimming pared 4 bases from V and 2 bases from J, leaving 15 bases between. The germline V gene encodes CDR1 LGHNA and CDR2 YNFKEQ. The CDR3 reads CASSRDGGPAYNEQFF. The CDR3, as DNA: TGTGCCAGCAGCCGAGATGGAGGGCCAGCCTACAATGAGCAGTTCTTC.

The CDR3 sequence is CASSPEVVSGLGYEQYF. As DNA, the CDR3 is TGTGCCAGCAGCCCGGAGGTAGTCTCGGGACTAGGCTACGAGCAGTACTTC. The rearrangement uses TRBV5-4 and TRBJ2-7; TRBD2 aligns across 8 bases. There are 17 residues in the CDR3. V shed 4 bases and J 3 bases; nucleotides not matched to a gene: 15. Germline values: CDR1 SGHNT, CDR2 YYREEE (reference sequence).

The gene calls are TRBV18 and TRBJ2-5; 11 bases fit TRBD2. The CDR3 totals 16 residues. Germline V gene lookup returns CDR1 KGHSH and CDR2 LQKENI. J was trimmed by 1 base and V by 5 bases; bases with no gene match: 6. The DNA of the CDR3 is TGTGCCAGCTCAAATAGACTAGCGGGATTCCAAGAGACCCAGTACTTC. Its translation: CASSNRLAGFQETQYF.

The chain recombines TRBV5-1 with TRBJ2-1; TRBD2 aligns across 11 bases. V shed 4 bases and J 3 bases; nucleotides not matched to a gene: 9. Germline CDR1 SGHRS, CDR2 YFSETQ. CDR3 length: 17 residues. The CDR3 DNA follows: TGCGCCAGCAGCGGAGATCTTCTAGCGGGGGGCTACAATGAGCAGTTCTTC. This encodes CASSGDLLAGGYNEQFF.